The clone carrying this TCR beta chain was found once. The junction and the germline gene differ at one end; a read error may be behind it. The sample belongs to a study of T cells in Graves' hyperthyroidism and ophthalmopathy. TCR beta CDR3 regions were amplified from RNA. The HTBI set primed first-round TCR CDR3 RT-PCR. One entry per CDR3 protein results from TCRdb running MiXCR on the multiplex PCR reads. The repertoire holds roughly 61,000 distinct CDR3 sequences, with roughly 50% as singletons. The germline V gene encodes CDR1 DFQATT and CDR2 SNEGSKA (reference sequence). The CDR3 has 13 residues.

Sequences were obtained from blood. The gene calls are TRBV20-1 and TRBJ2-2; D possibly corresponds to TRBD1 (6 bases). The receptor was isolated from a woman in her sixties with Graves' ophthalmopathy. CDR3 in amino acids: CSASGQNPGELFF. The CDR3 bases are TGCAGTGCATCAGGACAGAACCCCGGGGAGCTGTTTTTT.